The clone carrying this TCR beta chain has just one count. Its antigen is unidentified. The data belong to a study of T cell responses to AZD1222 COVID-19 vaccine. The wider study: Pooled together were second doses at about 4 or about 12 weeks.

Findings and limits, study-wide: Nearly half of spike-specific TCRs reportedly go after variant regions that carry no mutations. It should be noted that donors were predominantly white British and more often female, and clonal diversity was possibly underestimated.

CDR1 and CDR2 (germline): SGHRS, YFSETQ. Trimming cost V 4 bases and J 2 bases; bases outside gene matches: 4. This CDR3 is built from 14 residues. Only in-frame clones appear in the TCRdb table, and some are missing; sequencing was by immunoSEQ multiplex PCR. Among roughly 55,000 clones, 70% to 90% were seen once, and the ten largest hold around 2%. This receptor was taken from an adult in good health. The sample in question was peripheral blood, obtained on day 0 of AZD1222 vaccination. The rearrangement uses TRBV5-1 and TRBJ2-7, with 9 nucleotides matching TRBD2. CDR3 loop: CASSPGLATYEQYF. In DNA, the CDR3 is TGCGCCAGCAGCCCGGGACTAGCCACCTACGAGCAGTACTTC. The full variable domain, completed using reference TRBV5-1 and TRBJ2-7, is KAGVTQTPRYLIKTRGQQVTLSCSPISGHRSVSWYQQTPGQGLQFLFEYFSETQRNKGNFPGRFSGRQFSNSRSEMNVSTLELGDSALYLCASSPGLATYEQYFGPGTRLTVT.